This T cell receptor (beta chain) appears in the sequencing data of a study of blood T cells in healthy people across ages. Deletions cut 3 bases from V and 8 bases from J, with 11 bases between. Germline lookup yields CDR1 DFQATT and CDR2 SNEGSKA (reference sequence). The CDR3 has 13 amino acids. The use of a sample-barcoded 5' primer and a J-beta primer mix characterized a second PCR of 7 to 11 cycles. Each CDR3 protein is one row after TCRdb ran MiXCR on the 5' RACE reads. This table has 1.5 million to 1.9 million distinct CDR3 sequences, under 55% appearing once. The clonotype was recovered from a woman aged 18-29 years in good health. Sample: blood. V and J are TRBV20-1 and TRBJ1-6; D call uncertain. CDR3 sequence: CSARSEIDSPLHF. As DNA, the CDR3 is TGCAGTGCTAGGTCCGAGATTGATTCACCCCTCCACTTT.